The 10 T cell receptor beta chains given below trace back to one sample, sequenced in a study of human T cells and chemical hapten exposure. TCRdb recomputed calls from the RACE reads with MiXCR, one row per CDR3 protein. Of around 160,000 distinct CDR3 sequences listed, about 15% are singletons. The time point: patch test 1, 2 weeks after DPC sensitization. Treatment defined: therapeutic diphenylcyclopropenone sensitization with weekly scalp DPC. This specimen was whole blood, taken in connection with sensitization to the hapten diphenylcyclopropenone (DPC). The receptors were sampled from a woman in her 30s with alopecia areata. Some clones in this sample may be carry-over from other donors' samples.

This clonotype was counted between two and nine times. The V gene is TRBV9, the J gene TRBJ1-1; D is unclear. This CDR3 has 13 amino acids. In germline, CDR1 is SGDLS, CDR2 YYNGEE. V lost 0 bases and J 0 bases, leaving 3 bases between the germline ends. The CDR3 here is CASSVVMNTEAFF. The DNA of the CDR3 is TGTGCCAGCAGCGTAGTTATGAACACTGAAGCTTTCTTT.

This clonotype has just one count. The chain has TRBV29-1 and TRBJ1-1; possible D gene TRBD1, 6 bases. Deletions cut 5 bases from V and 3 bases from J, with 13 bases between. Per germline, CDR1 SQVTM and CDR2 ANQGSEA. This CDR3 has 13 residues. The CDR3 region has the DNA TGCAGCGTTCCCGGGGGGCGGTACACTGAAGCTTTCTTT. Translation: CSVPGGRYTEAFF.

This clonotype appeared a few times. The chain carries TRBV28 and TRBJ2-7; 9 bases are shared with TRBD2. There are 11 residues in the CDR3. Germline V gene data show CDR1 as MDHEN and CDR2 as SYDVKM. Unmatched junction bases numbered 4, after V lost 6 bases and J lost 10 bases. The CDR3, as DNA: TGTGCCAGCAGCCTTAGCGGGAGCCAGTACTTC. Protein: CASSLSGSQYF.

This clonotype came up a few times. The rearrangement links TRBV29-1 to TRBJ1-1; 7 bases fit TRBD1. The CDR3 is 15 residues long. The germline V gene has CDR1 SQVTM and CDR2 ANQGSEA. The V gene end was trimmed by 7 bases and the J gene end by 1 base; junction bases not matched to a gene: 12. The CDR3 region has the DNA TGCAGCGCCCTCCCCCGACAGGGACCGAACACTGAAGCTTTCTTT. This sequence encodes CSALPRQGPNTEAFF.

The rearrangement links TRBV20-1 to TRBJ2-7, with TRBD1 identical over 8 bases. The CDR3 covers 15 residues. In germline, CDR1 is DFQATT, CDR2 SNEGSKA (reference sequence). The trim removed 4 bases at V and 4 bases at J, leaving 12 bases unmatched. The CDR3 DNA reads as TGCAGTGCTACCAGGCGGGCAGGGGGCCCATACGAGCAGTACTTC. It translates to CSATRRAGGPYEQYF.

There are a few counts of this clonotype. The chain couples TRBV5-6 to TRBJ1-5, with D unclear. The germline gives CDR1 SGHDT, CDR2 YYEEEE. V dropped 1 base and J dropped 2 bases, with 16 bases sitting between them. The CDR3 contains 17 residues. CDR3 bases: TGTGCCAGCAGCTTGAGGTCGGGTCGTCTGGGCAATCAGCCCCAGCATTTT. Its protein is CASSLRSGRLGNQPQHF.

Only a few counts were recorded for this clonotype. The chain combines TRBV7-8 with TRBJ1-1, with unresolved D. Between the trimmed V and J ends, which lost 3 bases and 1 base, there was a span of 6 bases. The CDR3 covers 13 residues. CDR1 SGHVS and CDR2 FQNEAQ come from the germline V gene. In DNA form, the CDR3 reads TGTGCCAGCAGCTTGGACGAGAACACTGAAGCTTTCTTT. It yields the protein CASSLDENTEAFF.

The chain is built from TRBV6-2 or TRBV6-3 and TRBJ2-1, with TRBD2 matching 8 bases. There are 15 residues in the CDR3. V shed 5 bases and J 7 bases; nucleotides not matched to a gene: 10. Germline V gives CDR1 MNHEY, CDR2 SVGEGT. CDR3 in DNA: TGTGCCAGCAGTGCCGGGACTAGGTCCCTAAATGAGCAGTTCTTC. Encoded protein: CASSAGTRSLNEQFF.

This clonotype was detected only a few times. The chain recombines TRBV27 with TRBJ2-3; D may match TRBD1 or TRBD2 (6 bases each). CDR3 length: 15 amino acids. V dropped 2 bases and J dropped 7 bases, with 16 bases sitting between them. CDR1 is MNHEY, CDR2 SMNVEV, per germline (reference sequence). CDR3 nucleotide sequence: TGTGCCAGCAGTTTAAGCCCCCAGGGGAGGTATACGCAGTATTTT. It codes for CASSLSPQGRYTQYF.

The table lists this clonotype with a count of one. Since a much larger clone is just one base distant, this may be a read error. The CDR3 does not close with the conserved phenylalanine or tryptophan, likely indicating a read error. The chain has TRBV6-6 and TRBJ2-5, with D hard to call. The CDR3 loop spans 13 amino acids. V gave up 6 bases and J gave up 3 bases, with 11 bases separating them. Germline CDR1 and CDR2: MNHNY and SVGAGI (reference sequence). The CDR3 bases are TGTGCCAGCAGCGGGCCGGGCGAAGAGACCCAGTACTCC. Translating it yields CASSGPGEETQYS.